This T cell receptor beta chain was sequenced during a study of identical twins. Study-level points and caveats: Excess sharing between twins was weaker in beta out-of-frame sequences. Invariant populations such as MAIT and iNKT cells could partly muddle zero-insertion analyses. Donors were not followed over many years; analysis was cross-sectional.

In this sample, this clonotype turned up a few times. Its antigen is not known. It was template switching that added a universal primer site, and there were unique molecular identifiers on the cDNA. TCRdb redid the calling of the 5' RACE reads with MiXCR, one entry per CDR3 protein. Counted here are some 1,600,000 distinct CDR3 sequences, about 30% occurring once; the ten biggest clones make up approximately 0.25%. This clonotype was obtained from a newborn girl in good health. Sequencing used cord blood.

Here the CDR3 DNA reads TGCAGTGTCTGGACTAGCGGCCCCTACGAGCAGTACTTC. It encodes CSVWTSGPYEQYF. The chain employs TRBV20-1 and TRBJ2-7; 10 bases line up with TRBD2. The CDR3 runs to 13 residues. Germline V gene lookup returns CDR1 DFQATT and CDR2 SNEGSKA (reference sequence). The trim removed 7 bases at V and 2 bases at J, leaving 5 bases unmatched.